Sequencing of this TCR beta chain was carried out in a study of Graves' ophthalmopathy and Graves' hyperthyroidism. For this clonotype: Its specificity is unknown.

RNA transcripts provided the template for amplifying TCR beta CDR3 regions. Second-round multiplex PCR came after a first-round RT-PCR that employed HTBI primers. Each CDR3 protein is one row after TCRdb ran MiXCR on the multiplex PCR reads. The sample records 680,000 or so distinct CDR3 sequences, 20% to 25% being singletons. General observations from the study: Predictions made by the model for ophthalmopathy progression reached 55% to 71% sensitivity and almost 75% specificity.

Hyperthyroidism patients, all newly diagnosed, had under 2 months' duration and ages of 18 to 65. The study excluded patients with other autoimmune diseases, uncontrolled infections, pregnancy or lactation. Orbital computed tomography, together with clinical symptoms, serum thyroxine, TRAb and thyroid ultrasound, was used for diagnosis. Germline V CDR1 and CDR2: WSHSY, SAAADI. CDR3 length: 14 amino acids. Trimming shortened V by 2 bases and J by 4 bases, and 11 bases separated the two germline ends. Sequencing input: peripheral blood. The receptor's source is a woman in her late teens or twenties with stable Graves' hyperthyroidism. Some clones in this sample may be carry-over from other donors' samples. This chain connects TRBV10-2 to TRBJ1-2; D is undetermined. The chain's CDR3 is CASSESSASYGYTF. CDR3 in DNA: TGCGCCAGCAGTGAGAGTAGCGCGAGCTATGGCTACACCTTC.